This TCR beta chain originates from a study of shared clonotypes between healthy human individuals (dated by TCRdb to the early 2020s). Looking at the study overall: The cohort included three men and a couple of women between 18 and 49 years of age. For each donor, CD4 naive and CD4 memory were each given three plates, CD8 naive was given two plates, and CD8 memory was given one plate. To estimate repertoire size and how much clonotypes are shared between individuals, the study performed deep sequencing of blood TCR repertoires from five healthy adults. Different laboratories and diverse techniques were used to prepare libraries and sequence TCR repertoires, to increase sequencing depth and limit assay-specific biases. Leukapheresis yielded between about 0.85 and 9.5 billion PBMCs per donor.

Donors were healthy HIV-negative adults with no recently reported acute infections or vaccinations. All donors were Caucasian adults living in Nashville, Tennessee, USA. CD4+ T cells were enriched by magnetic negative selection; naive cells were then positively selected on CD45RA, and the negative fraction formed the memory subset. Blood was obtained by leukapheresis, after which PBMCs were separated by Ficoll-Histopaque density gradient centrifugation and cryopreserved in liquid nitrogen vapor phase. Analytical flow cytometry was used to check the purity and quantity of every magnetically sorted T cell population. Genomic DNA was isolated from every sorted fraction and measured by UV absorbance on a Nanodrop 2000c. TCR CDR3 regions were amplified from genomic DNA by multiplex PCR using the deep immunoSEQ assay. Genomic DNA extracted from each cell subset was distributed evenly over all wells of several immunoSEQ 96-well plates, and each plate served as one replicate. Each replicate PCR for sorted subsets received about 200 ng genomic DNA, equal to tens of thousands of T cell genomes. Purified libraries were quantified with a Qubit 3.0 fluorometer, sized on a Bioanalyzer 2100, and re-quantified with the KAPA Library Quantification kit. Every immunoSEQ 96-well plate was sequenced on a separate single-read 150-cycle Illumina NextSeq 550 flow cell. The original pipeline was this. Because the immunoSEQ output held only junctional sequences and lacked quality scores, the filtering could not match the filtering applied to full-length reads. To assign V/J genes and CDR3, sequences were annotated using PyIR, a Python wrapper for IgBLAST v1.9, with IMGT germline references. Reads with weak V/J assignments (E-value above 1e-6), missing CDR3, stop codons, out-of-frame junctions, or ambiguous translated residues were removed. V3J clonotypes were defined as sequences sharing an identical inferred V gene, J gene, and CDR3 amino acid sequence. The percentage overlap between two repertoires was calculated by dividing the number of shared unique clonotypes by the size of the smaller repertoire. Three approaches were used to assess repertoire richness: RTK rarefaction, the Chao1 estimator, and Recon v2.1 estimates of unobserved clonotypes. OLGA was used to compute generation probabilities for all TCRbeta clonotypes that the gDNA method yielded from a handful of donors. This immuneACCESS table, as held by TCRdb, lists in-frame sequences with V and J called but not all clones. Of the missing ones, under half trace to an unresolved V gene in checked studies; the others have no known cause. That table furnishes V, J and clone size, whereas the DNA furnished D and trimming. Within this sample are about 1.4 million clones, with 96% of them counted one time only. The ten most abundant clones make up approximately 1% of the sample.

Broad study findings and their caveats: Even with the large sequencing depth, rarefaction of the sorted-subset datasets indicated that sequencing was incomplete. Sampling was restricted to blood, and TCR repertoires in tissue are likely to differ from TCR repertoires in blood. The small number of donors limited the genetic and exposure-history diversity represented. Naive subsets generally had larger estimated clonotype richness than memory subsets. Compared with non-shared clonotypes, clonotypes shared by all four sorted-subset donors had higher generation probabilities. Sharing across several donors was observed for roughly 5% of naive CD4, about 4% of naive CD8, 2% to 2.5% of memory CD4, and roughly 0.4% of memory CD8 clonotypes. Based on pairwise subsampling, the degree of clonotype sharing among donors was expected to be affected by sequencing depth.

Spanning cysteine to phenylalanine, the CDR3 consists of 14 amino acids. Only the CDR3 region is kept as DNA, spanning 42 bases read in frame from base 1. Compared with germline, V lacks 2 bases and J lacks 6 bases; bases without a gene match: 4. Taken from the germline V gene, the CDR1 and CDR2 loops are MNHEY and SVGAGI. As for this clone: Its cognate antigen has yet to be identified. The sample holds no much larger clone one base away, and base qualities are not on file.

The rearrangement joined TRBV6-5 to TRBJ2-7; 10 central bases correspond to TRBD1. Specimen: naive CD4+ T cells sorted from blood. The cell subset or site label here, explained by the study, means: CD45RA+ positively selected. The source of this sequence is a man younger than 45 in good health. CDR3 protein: CASSYPGTGVEQYF. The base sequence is TGTGCCAGCAGTTACCCAGGGACAGGGGTCGAGCAGTACTTC.